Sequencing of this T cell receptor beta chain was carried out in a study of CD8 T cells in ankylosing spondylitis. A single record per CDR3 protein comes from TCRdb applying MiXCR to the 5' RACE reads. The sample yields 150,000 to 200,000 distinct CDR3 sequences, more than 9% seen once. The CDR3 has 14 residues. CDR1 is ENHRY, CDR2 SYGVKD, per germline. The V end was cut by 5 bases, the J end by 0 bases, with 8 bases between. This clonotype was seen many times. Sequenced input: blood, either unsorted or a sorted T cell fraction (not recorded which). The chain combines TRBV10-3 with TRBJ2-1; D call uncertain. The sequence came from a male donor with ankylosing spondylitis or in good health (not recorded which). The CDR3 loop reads CAISWGSSYNEQFF. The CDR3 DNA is TGTGCCATCAGTTGGGGAAGCTCCTACAATGAGCAGTTCTTC.